The 21 T cell receptor beta chains listed next were all sequenced from one sample in a study of identical twins. In TCRdb, the 5' RACE reads were re-called with MiXCR into one record per CDR3 protein. The sample has 1.5 million to 2 million distinct CDR3 sequences; roughly a third are singletons. Sequencing input: cord blood. The receptors were sampled from a newborn girl in good health.

This clonotype came up a few times. The V and J genes are TRBV20-1 and TRBJ1-5; tentatively, D is TRBD1 (5 bases). Deletions cut 3 bases from V and 4 bases from J, with 16 bases between. CDR1 DFQATT and CDR2 SNEGSKA come from the germline V gene (reference sequence). The CDR3 is 15 amino acids. The CDR3 is CSASPKLGGNQPQHF. The CDR3 DNA sequence: TGCAGTGCTAGCCCTAAACTTGGGGGAAATCAGCCCCAGCATTTT.

At least ten counts were recorded for this clonotype. This chain connects TRBV5-1 to TRBJ1-1; D remains unclear. Trimming left V 1 base short and J 1 base short, with 8 bases between. The germline V gene encodes CDR1 SGHRS and CDR2 YFSETQ. The CDR3 length is 14 residues. The CDR3 loop is CASSLSSANTEAFF. The CDR3 DNA reads as TGCGCCAGCAGCTTGTCCTCAGCGAACACTGAAGCTTTCTTT.

This clonotype was found once. This rearrangement joins TRBV20-1 to TRBJ2-4; 11 bases line up with TRBD2. CDR3 size: 21 residues. Looked up from germline, CDR1 is DFQATT and CDR2 is SNEGSKA (reference sequence). J gave up 0 bases and V 5 bases, and 21 bases lay outside the gene matches. This CDR3 is CSAPVRSGTSGLQLAKNIQYF. In DNA, the CDR3 is TGCAGTGCTCCAGTACGATCCGGGACTAGCGGCCTTCAACTAGCCAAAAACATTCAGTACTTC.

CDR3 sequence: CASSQGLAGRRKLFF. The CDR3 nucleotides read TGTGCCAGCAGCCAAGGTTTGGCCGGGCGAAGAAAACTGTTTTTT. The gene calls are TRBV3-1 and TRBJ1-4, with D unresolved. CDR1 is LGHDT, CDR2 YNNKEL, per germline (reference sequence). With 1 base removed from V and 10 bases from J, the gap between germline ends came to 16 bases. This CDR3 is built from 15 residues. Variable domain in full (rest from reference TRBV3-1 and TRBJ1-4): DTAVSQTPKYLVTQMGNDKSIKCEQNLGHDTMYWYKQDSKKFLKIMFSYNNKELIINETVPNRFSPKSPDKAHLNLHINSLELGDSAVYFCASSQGLAGRRKLFFGSGTQLSVL.

The chain combines TRBV2 with TRBJ2-3, with 13 bases identical to TRBD2. The V gene's germline CDR1 is SNHLY and CDR2 FYNNEI. The CDR3 loop spans 14 amino acids. Trimming took 4 bases from V and 7 from J; bases not matched to a gene: 2. The CDR3: CASSGTSGGNTQYF. The CDR3 region has the DNA TGTGCCAGCAGTGGGACTAGCGGGGGTAATACGCAGTATTTT.

The chain couples TRBV27 to TRBJ1-2; 7 bases align to TRBD1. V trimming: 0 bases; J trimming: 7 bases; junction bases outside the gene matches: 8. CDR1 and CDR2 from the germline V gene are MNHEY and SMNVEV (reference sequence). The CDR3 is made up of 15 amino acids. In DNA, the CDR3 is TGTGCCAGCAGTTTATCCCCCCAAACAGGGGTTGGCTACACCTTC. This encodes CASSLSPQTGVGYTF.

The V gene is TRBV3-1, the J gene TRBJ1-2; D gene ambiguous. CDR1 LGHDT and CDR2 YNNKEL come from the germline V gene (reference sequence). The V end lost 1 base, the J end lost 7 bases, and 10 bases lay between the germline ends. The CDR3 covers 13 residues. CDR3 DNA: TGTGCCAGCAGCCAAGGCGGGCCGCGTGGCTACACCTTC. This gives the protein CASSQGGPRGYTF.

This clonotype was counted only a few times. The genes are TRBV28 and TRBJ1-2; 9 bases line up with TRBD1. The CDR3 covers 14 residues. The germline V gene has CDR1 MDHEN and CDR2 SYDVKM. The V segment lost 3 bases and the J segment 6 bases; nucleotides outside the gene matches: 5. CDR3 amino acids: CASSFSDRGNGYTF. In DNA, the CDR3 is TGTGCCAGCAGTTTCTCTGACAGGGGGAATGGCTACACCTTC.

This chain links TRBV5-8 with TRBJ2-1; no firm D call. V lost 3 bases and J 0 bases, leaving 13 bases between the germline ends. Germline V gives CDR1 SGHTS, CDR2 YDEGEE. The CDR3 totals 16 residues. The CDR3 here is CASSSLLRSSYNEQFF. CDR3 coding DNA: TGTGCCAGCAGCTCCCTTTTGCGGAGCTCCTACAATGAGCAGTTCTTC.

The chain is built from TRBV14 and TRBJ1-2; no reliable D call. Trimming cost V 4 bases and J 6 bases, with 18 bases left between them. The CDR3 has 15 amino acids. Germline CDR1 and CDR2: SGHDN and FVKESK. The CDR3 bases are TGTGCCAGCAGCCCCGGGAGAACAGCGAGCAATGGCTACACCTTC. It encodes CASSPGRTASNGYTF.

Remarks on this clonotype: At one of its ends the junction is not consistent with the germline gene, which may arise from a read error. V and J are TRBV4-1 and TRBJ1-5; D might be TRBD1 (5 bases). This CDR3 is 14 amino acids long. Germline V CDR1 and CDR2: MGHRA, YSYEKL. CDR3 loop: CVSSHTGSNQPQHF. The CDR3 DNA reads as TGCGTCAGCAGCCACACAGGCAGCAATCAGCCCCAGCATTTT.

V usage is TRBV6-8 and J usage is TRBJ2-7, with TRBD1 matching 7 bases. CDR1 MNHGY and CDR2 SAAAGT come from the germline V gene. The CDR3 is 14 residues long. V shed 5 bases and J 3 bases; nucleotides not matched to a gene: 7. CDR3 region: CASSHDRADYEQYF. The CDR3 DNA reads TGTGCCAGCAGTCATGACAGGGCCGACTACGAGCAGTACTTC.

In its sample, this clonotype was seen many times. CDR3 sequence: CSVEDYQGEQFF. The CDR3 nucleotides are TGCAGCGTTGAGGATTATCAGGGGGAGCAGTTCTTC. The J gene is TRBJ2-1, the V gene TRBV29-1; TRBD1 might be the D (6 bases). The ends were cut back, 3 bases at V and 10 bases at J, with 13 bases in the middle. The germline V gene has CDR1 SQVTM and CDR2 ANQGSEA. This CDR3 comprises 12 residues.

The J gene is TRBJ1-2, the V gene TRBV3-1; the D is unclear. CDR1 is LGHDT and CDR2 is YNNKEL in the germline V gene (reference sequence). The CDR3 has 15 residues. With 0 bases removed from V and 4 bases from J, the gap between germline ends came to 12 bases. CDR3: CASSQEPGLSYGYTF. The CDR3 region has the DNA TGTGCCAGCAGCCAAGAGCCGGGCCTTTCCTATGGCTACACCTTC.

This clonotype was recorded a few times. The V call is TRBV20-1, the J call TRBJ2-7; D is perhaps TRBD2 (5 bases). This CDR3 is built from 13 residues. V was pared by 3 bases and J by 3 bases, with 12 bases between. Germline V gene sequence: CDR1 DFQATT, CDR2 SNEGSKA (reference sequence). The chain's CDR3 is CSAREDWNYEQYF. In DNA, the CDR3 is TGCAGTGCTAGGGAGGACTGGAACTACGAGCAGTACTTC.

This clonotype has a count of ten or more. The chain carries TRBV7-8 and TRBJ2-5; D is undetermined. V dropped 5 bases and J dropped 6 bases, with 10 bases sitting between them. The V gene's germline CDR1 is SGHVS and CDR2 FQNEAQ. The CDR3 consists of 12 residues. CDR3 sequence: CASSPSMKTQYF. The DNA of the CDR3 is TGTGCCAGCAGCCCAAGCATGAAGACCCAGTACTTC. The variable domain in full, with the rest retrieved from reference TRBV7-8 and TRBJ2-5, is GAGVSQSPRYKVAKRGQDVALRCDPISGHVSLFWYQQALGQGPEFLTYFQNEAQLDKSGLPSDRFFAERPEGSVSTLKIQRTQQEDSAVYLCASSPSMKTQYFGPGTRLLVL.

The J gene is TRBJ2-1, the V gene TRBV6-5; 7 nucleotides agree with TRBD2. Germline V CDR1 and CDR2: MNHEY, SVGAGI. V shed 6 bases and J 5 bases; nucleotides not matched to a gene: 7. CDR3 length equals 14 residues. The CDR3 bases are TGTGCCAGCAGCGGGGACTACCTCAACAATGAGCAGTTCTTC. It encodes CASSGDYLNNEQFF.

The J gene is TRBJ2-7, the V gene TRBV15, with 9 bases lining up with TRBD2. The J segment lost 3 bases and the V segment lost 6 bases, leaving 9 bases of the junction unmatched. Germline V gene data show CDR1 as LNHNV and CDR2 as YYDKDF (reference sequence). The CDR3 loop spans 15 amino acids. Written as DNA, the CDR3 is TGTGCCACCAGTTTGTTAGCGGGAGACGACTACGAGCAGTACTTC. Amino acid sequence: CATSLLAGDDYEQYF.

The V call is TRBV28, the J call TRBJ2-5; TRBD2 matches at 7 bases. The trim removed 0 bases at V and 5 bases at J, leaving 6 bases unmatched. CDR1 and CDR2 from the germline V gene are MDHEN and SYDVKM. The CDR3 is 15 residues long. CDR3 sequence reads: CASSLWSTSRETQYF. Written as DNA, the CDR3 is TGTGCCAGCAGTTTATGGTCGACTAGCCGGGAGACCCAGTACTTC.

This clonotype appeared a few times. This chain links TRBV7-8 with TRBJ2-4; D is perhaps TRBD2 (5 bases). The germline V gene has CDR1 SGHVS and CDR2 FQNEAQ. CDR3 size: 17 residues. V shed 5 bases and J shed 2 bases, with 19 bases lying between them. CDR3 residues: CASSPDGTGFPKNIQYF. The CDR3 DNA reads as TGTGCCAGCAGCCCGGACGGTACGGGGTTTCCCAAAAACATTCAGTACTTC.

The chain has TRBV20-1 and TRBJ2-7; D not resolved. Germline CDR1 reads DFQATT; CDR2 reads SNEGSKA (reference sequence). The V and J ends lost 3 bases and 0 bases respectively, with 9 bases between them. This CDR3 is built from 13 residues. The CDR3 loop is CSASIENSYEQYF. CDR3 in DNA: TGCAGTGCTAGTATCGAGAACTCCTACGAGCAGTACTTC.